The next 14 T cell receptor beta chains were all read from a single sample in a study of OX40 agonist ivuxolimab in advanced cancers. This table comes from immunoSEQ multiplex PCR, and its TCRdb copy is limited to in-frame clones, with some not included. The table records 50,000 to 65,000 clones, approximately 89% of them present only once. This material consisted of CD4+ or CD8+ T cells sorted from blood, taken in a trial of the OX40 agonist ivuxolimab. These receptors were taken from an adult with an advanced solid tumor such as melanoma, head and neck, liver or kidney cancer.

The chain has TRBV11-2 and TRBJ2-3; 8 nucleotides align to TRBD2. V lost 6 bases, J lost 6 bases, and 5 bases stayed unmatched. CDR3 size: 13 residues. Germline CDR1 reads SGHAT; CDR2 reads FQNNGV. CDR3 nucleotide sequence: TGTGCCAGCAGATACCCGGGGGGGGATACGCAGTATTTT. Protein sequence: CASRYPGGDTQYF.

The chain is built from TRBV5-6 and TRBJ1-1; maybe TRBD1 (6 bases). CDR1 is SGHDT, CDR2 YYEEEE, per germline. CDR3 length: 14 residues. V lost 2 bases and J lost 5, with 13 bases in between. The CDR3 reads CASSLWGLETEAFF. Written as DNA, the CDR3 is TGTGCCAGCAGCTTATGGGGGCTCGAGACTGAAGCTTTCTTT.

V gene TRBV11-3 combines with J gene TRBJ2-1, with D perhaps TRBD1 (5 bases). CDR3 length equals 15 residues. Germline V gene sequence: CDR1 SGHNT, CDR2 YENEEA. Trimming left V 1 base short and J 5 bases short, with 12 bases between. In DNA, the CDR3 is TGTGCCAGCAGCTTAGGCCAAGGGGCAGACAATGAGCAGTTCTTC. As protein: CASSLGQGADNEQFF.

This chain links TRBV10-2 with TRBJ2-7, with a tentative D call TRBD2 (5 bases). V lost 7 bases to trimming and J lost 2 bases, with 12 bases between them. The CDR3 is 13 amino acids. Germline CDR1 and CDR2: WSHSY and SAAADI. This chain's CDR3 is CASTSTRAYEQYF. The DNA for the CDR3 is TGCGCCAGCACTTCTACTAGAGCCTACGAGCAGTACTTC.

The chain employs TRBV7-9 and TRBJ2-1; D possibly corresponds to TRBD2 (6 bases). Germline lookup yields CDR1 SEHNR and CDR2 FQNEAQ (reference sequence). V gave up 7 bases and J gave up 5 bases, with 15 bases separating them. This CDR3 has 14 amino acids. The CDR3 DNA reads TGTGCCAGCAAAATAGCGGAGCACGACAATGAGCAGTTCTTC. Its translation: CASKIAEHDNEQFF.

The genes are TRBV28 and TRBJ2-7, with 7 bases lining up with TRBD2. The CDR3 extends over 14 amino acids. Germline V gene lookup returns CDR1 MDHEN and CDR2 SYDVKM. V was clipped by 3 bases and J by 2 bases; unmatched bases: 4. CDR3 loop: CASSFIGRTYEQYF. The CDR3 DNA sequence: TGTGCCAGCAGTTTTATCGGGAGGACCTACGAGCAGTACTTC.

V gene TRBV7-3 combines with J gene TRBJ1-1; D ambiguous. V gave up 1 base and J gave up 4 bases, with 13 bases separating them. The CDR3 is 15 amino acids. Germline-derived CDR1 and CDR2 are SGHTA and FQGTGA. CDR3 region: CASSLNYGRITEAFF. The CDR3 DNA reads TGTGCCAGCAGCTTAAATTACGGCCGGATCACTGAAGCTTTCTTT.

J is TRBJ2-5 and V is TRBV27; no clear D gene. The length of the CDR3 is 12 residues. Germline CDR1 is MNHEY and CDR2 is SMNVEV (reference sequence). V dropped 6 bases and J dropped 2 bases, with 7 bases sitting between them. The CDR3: CASSPNQETQYF. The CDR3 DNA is TGTGCCAGCAGCCCCAATCAAGAGACCCAGTACTTC.

The CDR3 coding sequence is TGTGCCAGCAGTTTATCGGGCATATCCGAGCAGTACTTC. This codes for CASSLSGISEQYF. V and J are TRBV27 and TRBJ2-5, with no clear D. The tail of the sequence fits TRBJ2-7 better, so the J call may be wrong. The CDR3 spans 13 residues. In germline, CDR1 is MNHEY, CDR2 SMNVEV (reference sequence).

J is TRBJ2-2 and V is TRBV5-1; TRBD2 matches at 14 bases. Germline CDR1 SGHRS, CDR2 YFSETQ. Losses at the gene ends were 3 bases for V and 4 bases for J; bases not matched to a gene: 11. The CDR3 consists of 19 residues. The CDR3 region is CASSSTPGLAGVGTGELFF. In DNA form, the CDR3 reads TGCGCCAGCAGCTCCACGCCGGGACTAGCGGGAGTTGGCACCGGGGAGCTGTTTTTT.

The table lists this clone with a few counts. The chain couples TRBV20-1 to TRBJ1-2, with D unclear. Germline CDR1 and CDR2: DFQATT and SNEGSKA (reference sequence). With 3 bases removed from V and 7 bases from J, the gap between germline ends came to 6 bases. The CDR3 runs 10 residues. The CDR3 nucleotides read TGCAGTGCTAGGGATCTTGGCTACACCTTC. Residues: CSARDLGYTF.

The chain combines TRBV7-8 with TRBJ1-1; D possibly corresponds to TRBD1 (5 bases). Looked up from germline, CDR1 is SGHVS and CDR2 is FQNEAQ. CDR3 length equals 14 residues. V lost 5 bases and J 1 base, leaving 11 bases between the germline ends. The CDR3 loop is CASSAPDKNTEAFF. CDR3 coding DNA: TGTGCCAGCAGCGCCCCGGACAAGAACACTGAAGCTTTCTTT.

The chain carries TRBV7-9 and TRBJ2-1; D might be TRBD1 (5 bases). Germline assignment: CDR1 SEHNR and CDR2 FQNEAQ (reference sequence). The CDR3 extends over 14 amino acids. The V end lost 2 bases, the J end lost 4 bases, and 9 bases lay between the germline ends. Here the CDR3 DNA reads TGTGCCAGCAGCTTATCGACAGCATACAATGAGCAGTTCTTC. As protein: CASSLSTAYNEQFF.

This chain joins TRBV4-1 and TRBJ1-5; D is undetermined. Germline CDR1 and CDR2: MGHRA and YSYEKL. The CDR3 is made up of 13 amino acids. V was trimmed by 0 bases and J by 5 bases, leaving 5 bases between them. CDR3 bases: TGCGCCAGCAGCCAAGACCGGTATCAGCCCCAGCATTTT. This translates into CASSQDRYQPQHF.